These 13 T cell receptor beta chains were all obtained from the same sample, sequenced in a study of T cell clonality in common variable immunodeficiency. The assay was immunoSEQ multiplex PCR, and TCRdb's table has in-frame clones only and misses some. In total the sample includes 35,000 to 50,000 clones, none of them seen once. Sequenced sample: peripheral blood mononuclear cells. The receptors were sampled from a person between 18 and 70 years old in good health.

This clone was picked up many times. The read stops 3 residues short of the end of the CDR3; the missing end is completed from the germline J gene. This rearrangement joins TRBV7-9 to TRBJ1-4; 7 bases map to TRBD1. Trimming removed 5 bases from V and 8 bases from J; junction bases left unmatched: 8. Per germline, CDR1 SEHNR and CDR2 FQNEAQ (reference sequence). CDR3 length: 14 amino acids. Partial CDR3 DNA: TGTGCCAGCAGCCTTGACAGGGCCGGGGAAAAA. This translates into CASSLDRAGEK. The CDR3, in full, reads CASSLDRAGEKLFF.

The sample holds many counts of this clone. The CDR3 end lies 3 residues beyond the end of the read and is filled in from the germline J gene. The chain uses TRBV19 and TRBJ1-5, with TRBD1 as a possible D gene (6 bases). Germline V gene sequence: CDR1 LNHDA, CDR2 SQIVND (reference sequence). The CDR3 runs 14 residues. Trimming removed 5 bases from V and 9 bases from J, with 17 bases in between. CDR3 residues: CASSPIDRNWPQHF. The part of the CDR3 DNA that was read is TGTGCCAGTAGTCCGATCGACAGGAATTGGCCC.

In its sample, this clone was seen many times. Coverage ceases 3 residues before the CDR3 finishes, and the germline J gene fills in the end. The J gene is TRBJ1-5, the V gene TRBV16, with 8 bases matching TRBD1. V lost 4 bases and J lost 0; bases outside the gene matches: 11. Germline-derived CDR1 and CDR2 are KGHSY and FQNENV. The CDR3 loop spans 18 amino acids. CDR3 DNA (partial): TGTGCCAGCAGCCCCTCGTGGGAGACAGGGGATAGCAATCAGCCC. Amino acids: CASSPSWETGDSNQP. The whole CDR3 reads CASSPSWETGDSNQPQHF.

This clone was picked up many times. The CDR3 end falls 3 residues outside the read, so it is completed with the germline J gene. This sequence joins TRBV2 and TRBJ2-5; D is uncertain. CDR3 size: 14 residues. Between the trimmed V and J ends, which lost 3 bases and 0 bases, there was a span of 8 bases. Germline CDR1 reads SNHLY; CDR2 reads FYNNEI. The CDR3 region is CASSDGDYQETQYF. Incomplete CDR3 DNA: TGTGCCAGCAGTGATGGAGACTACCAAGAGACC.

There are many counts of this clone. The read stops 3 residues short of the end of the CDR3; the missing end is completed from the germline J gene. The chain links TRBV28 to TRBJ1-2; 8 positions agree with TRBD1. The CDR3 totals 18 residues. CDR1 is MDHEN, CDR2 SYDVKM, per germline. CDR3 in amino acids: CASSPNSGGEQGYGGYTF. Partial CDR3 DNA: TGTGCCAGCAGTCCAAATTCAGGGGGCGAGCAGGGATATGGAGGC.

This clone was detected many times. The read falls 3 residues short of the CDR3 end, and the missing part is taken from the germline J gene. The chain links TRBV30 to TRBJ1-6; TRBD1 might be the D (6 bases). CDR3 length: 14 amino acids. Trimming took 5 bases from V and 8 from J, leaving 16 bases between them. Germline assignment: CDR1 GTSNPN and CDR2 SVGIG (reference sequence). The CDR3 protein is CAWGTGTGHSPLHF. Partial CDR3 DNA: TGTGCCTGGGGAACAGGGACGGGGCATTCACCC.

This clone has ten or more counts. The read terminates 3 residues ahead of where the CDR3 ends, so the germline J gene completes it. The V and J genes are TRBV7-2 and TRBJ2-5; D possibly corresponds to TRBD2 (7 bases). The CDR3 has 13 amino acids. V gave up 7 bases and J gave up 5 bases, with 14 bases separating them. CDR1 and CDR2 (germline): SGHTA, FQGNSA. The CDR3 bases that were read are TGTGCCAGCACCCCACGCGGGGGCGAGACC. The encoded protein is CASTPRGGET. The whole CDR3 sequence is CASTPRGGETQYF. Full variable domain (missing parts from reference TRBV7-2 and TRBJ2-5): GAGVSQSPSNKVTEKGKDVELRCDPISGHTALYWYRQSLGQGLEFLIYFQGNSAPDKSGLPSDRFSAERTGGSVSTLTIQRTQQEDSAVYLCASTPRGGETQYFGPGTRLLVL.

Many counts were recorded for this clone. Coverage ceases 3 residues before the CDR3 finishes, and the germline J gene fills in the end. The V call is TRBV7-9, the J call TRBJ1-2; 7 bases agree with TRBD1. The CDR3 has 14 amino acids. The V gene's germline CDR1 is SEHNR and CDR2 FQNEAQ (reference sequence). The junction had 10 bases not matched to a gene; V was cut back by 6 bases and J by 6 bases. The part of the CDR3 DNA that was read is TGTGCCAGCAGATCCGACAGGGCTCCCCATGGC. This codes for CASRSDRAPHG. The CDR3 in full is CASRSDRAPHGYTF.

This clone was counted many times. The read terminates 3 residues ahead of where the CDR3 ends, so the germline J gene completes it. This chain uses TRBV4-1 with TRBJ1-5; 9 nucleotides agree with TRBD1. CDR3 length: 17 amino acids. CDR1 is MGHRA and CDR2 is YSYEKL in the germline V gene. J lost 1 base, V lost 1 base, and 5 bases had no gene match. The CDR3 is CASSQARDRGSNQPQHF. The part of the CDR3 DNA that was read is TGCGCCAGCAGCCAAGCCCGAGACAGGGGGAGCAATCAGCCC.

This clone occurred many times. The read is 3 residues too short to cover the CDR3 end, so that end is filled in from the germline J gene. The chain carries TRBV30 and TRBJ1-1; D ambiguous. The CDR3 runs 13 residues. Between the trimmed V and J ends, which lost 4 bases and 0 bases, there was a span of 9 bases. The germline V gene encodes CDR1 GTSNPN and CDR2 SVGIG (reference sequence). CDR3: CAWIFGVNTEAFF. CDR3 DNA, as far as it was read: TGTGCCTGGATTTTCGGTGTGAACACTGAA.

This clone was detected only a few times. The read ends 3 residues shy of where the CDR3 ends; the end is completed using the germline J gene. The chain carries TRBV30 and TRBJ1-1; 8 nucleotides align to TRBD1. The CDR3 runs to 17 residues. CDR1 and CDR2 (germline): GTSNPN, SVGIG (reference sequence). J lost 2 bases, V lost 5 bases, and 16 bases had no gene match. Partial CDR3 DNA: TGTGCCTGGGGGGGCATCGGAAGGGGGACAGGAAACACTGAA. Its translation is CAWGGIGRGTGNTE. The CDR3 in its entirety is CAWGGIGRGTGNTEAFF.

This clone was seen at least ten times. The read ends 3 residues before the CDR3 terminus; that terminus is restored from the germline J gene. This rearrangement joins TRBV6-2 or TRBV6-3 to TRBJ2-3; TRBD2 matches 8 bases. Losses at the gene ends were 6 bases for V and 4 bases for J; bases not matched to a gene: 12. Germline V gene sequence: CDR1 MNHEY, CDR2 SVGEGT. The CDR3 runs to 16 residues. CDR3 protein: CASRDSPGGPADTQYF. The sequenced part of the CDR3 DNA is TGTGCCAGCAGAGACTCCCCGGGGGGGCCAGCAGATACG.

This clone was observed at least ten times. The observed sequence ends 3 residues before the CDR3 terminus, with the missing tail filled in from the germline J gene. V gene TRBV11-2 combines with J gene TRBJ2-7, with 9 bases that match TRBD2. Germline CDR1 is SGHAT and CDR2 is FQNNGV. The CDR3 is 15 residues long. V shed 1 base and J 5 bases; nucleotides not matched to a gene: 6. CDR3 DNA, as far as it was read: TGTGCCAGCAGCTTAGGGGGGACTAGCCTCAACGAG. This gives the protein CASSLGGTSLNE. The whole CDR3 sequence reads CASSLGGTSLNEQYF. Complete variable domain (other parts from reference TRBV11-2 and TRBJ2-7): EAGVAQSPRYKIIEKRQSVAFWCNPISGHATLYWYQQILGQGPKLLIQFQNNGVVDDSQLPKDRFSAERLKGVDSTLKIQPAKLEDSAVYLCASSLGGTSLNEQYFGPGTRLTVT.